This T cell receptor (beta chain) was captured in a study of shared clonotypes between healthy human individuals (dated by TCRdb to 2018 to 2021). Broadly, across the study: Three men and two women, aged 18 to 49 years, made up the cohort. For each donor, CD4 naive and CD4 memory were each given three plates, CD8 naive was given two plates, and CD8 memory was given one plate. To estimate repertoire size and how much clonotype sharing occurs between individuals, the study deeply sequenced the blood TCR repertoires of about five healthy adults. Libraries were prepared and TCR repertoires were sequenced by different laboratories using diverse techniques, in order to increase sequencing depth and limit assay-specific biases. Between about 0.9 and 10 billion PBMCs per donor were obtained by leukapheresis. Findings and caveats that apply to the study as a whole: Pairwise subsampling indicated that sequencing depth was expected to affect the degree of clonotype sharing among donors. Compared with non-shared clonotypes, clonotypes shared by all four sorted-subset donors had higher generation probabilities. Even with the large sequencing depth, rarefaction of the sorted-subset datasets indicated that sequencing was incomplete. Naive subsets generally had larger estimated clonotype richness than memory subsets. The genetic and exposure-history diversity represented was limited by the small number of donors. Across several donors, roughly 5.1% of naive CD4, approximately 3.6% of naive CD8, about 2% of memory CD4, and approximately 0.4% of memory CD8 clonotypes were shared. Only blood was sampled, and tissue TCR repertoires likely differ from those in blood.

TCR CDR3 regions were amplified from genomic DNA by multiplex PCR using the deep immunoSEQ assay. Extracted genomic DNA from each cell subset was distributed evenly across all wells of several immunoSEQ 96-well plates, and each plate was treated as a replicate. Each replicate PCR for sorted subsets received approximately 220 ng genomic DNA, equal to some 32,000 T cell genomes. The purified libraries were quantified using a Qubit 3.0 fluorometer, sized with a Bioanalyzer 2100, and then quantified again using the KAPA Library Quantification kit. Each immunoSEQ 96-well plate was sequenced on its own single-read 150-cycle Illumina NextSeq 550 flow cell. The paper's processing steps were these. Because only junctional sequences without quality scores were contained in the immunoSEQ output, filtering matching that applied to full-length reads could not be performed. To assign V/J genes and CDR3, sequences were annotated using PyIR, a Python wrapper for IgBLAST v1.9, with IMGT germline references. Reads were removed for weak V/J assignments (E-value above 1e-6), missing CDR3, stop codons, out-of-frame junctions, or ambiguous translated residues. V3J clonotypes were defined as sequences sharing an identical inferred V gene, J gene, and CDR3 amino acid sequence. The percentage overlap between two repertoires was calculated by dividing the number of shared unique clonotypes by the size of the smaller repertoire. Three approaches were used to assess repertoire richness: RTK rarefaction, the Chao1 estimator, and Recon v2.1 estimates of unobserved clonotypes. Generation probabilities for all TCRbeta clonotypes obtained by the gDNA method from several donors were computed using OLGA. Entries here come from immuneACCESS through TCRdb and include only in-frame sequences with V and J called. Some clones fail to appear in such tables; in the studies checked, an unresolved V gene covers under half of the shortfall, and the cause of the remainder is unknown. That table furnishes V, J and clone size, whereas the DNA furnished D and trimming. For this sample there are about 960,000 clones; about three quarters appear just once. The ten largest make up roughly 1.5% of the sample.

The CDR3 numbers 15 residues from cysteine through phenylalanine. Of all the DNA, just the CDR3 is kept, 45 bases in frame from base 1. V loses 4 bases at its end and J loses 1 base; junction bases beyond the gene matches: 7. CDR1 KGHSH and CDR2 LQKENI are derived from the germline V gene. Donors were healthy HIV-negative adults with no recently reported acute infections or vaccinations. All donors were Caucasian adults living in Nashville, Tennessee, USA. CD4+ T cells were enriched by magnetic negative selection; naive cells were then positively selected on CD45RA, and the negative fraction formed the memory subset. After blood collection by leukapheresis, PBMCs were isolated using Ficoll-Histopaque density gradient centrifugation and then cryopreserved in the vapor phase of liquid nitrogen. Purity and quantity of every magnetically sorted T cell population were checked by analytical flow cytometry. Genomic DNA was isolated from each sorted fraction and quantified by UV absorbance on a Nanodrop 2000c.

On this clone itself: Its antigen has not been determined. Base qualities are not recorded, but no much larger clone differs from it by a single base.

Sequencing was done on a sample of memory CD4+ T cells sorted from blood. Reading the label with the study, this specimen's cell subset or site is: CD45RA-negative fraction. The chain employs TRBV18 and TRBJ2-7, with 7 bases aligning to TRBD2. This TCR was recovered from a man younger than 30 in good health. The DNA sequence is given as TGTGCCAGCTCACGCCCTAGCGGACTATCCTACGAGCAGTACTTC. Its amino acids are CASSRPSGLSYEQYF. Supplemented by the reference TRBV18 and TRBJ2-7 proteins around the CDR3, the complete variable domain is NAGVMQNPRHLVRRRGQEARLRCSPMKGHSHVYWYRQLPEEGLKFMVYLQKENIIDESGMPKERFSAEFPKEGPSILRIQQVVRGDSAAYFCASSRPSGLSYEQYFGPGTRLTVT.